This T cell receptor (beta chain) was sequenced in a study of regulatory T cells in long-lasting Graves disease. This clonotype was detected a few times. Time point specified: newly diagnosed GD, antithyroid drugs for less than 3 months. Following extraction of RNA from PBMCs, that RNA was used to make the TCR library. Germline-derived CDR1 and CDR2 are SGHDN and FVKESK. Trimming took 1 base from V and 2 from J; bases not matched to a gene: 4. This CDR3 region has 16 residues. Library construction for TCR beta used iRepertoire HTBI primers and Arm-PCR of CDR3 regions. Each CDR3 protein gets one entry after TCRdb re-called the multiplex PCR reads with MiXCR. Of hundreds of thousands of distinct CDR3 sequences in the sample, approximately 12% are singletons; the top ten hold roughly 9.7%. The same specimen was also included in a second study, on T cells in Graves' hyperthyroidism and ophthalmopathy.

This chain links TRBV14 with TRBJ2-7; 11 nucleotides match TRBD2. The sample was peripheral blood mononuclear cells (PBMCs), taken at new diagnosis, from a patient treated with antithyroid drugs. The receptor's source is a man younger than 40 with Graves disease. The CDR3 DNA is TGTGCCAGCAGCCAAGCCCTAGCGGGAGGAACCTACGAGCAGTACTTC. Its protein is CASSQALAGGTYEQYF.